These 15 T cell receptor beta chains were all obtained from the same sample, sequenced in a study of cytomegalovirus exposure and HLA in healthy donors. PCR primers comprised 60 Vbeta and 13 Jbeta primers. Generated by immunoSEQ multiplex PCR, the TCRdb table keeps only in-frame clones and is missing some. The sample yields around 130,000 clones, more than 60% seen once. What was sequenced was PBMCs. The source of these receptors is a young woman in good health and CMV-seronegative.

This clone occurred a few times. V gene TRBV29-1 combines with J gene TRBJ2-7, with 7 bases identical to TRBD1. V lost 5 bases, J lost 7 bases, and 8 bases stayed unmatched. In germline, CDR1 is SQVTM, CDR2 ANQGSEA. This CDR3 region has 12 residues. CDR3 sequence (DNA): TGCAGCGTTTGGGAAGGGGACAGTGAGCAGTACTTC. Translation gives CSVWEGDSEQYF.

V and J are TRBV4-2 and TRBJ2-5; no clear D gene. Between the trimmed V and J ends, which lost 0 bases and 3 bases, there was a span of 5 bases. This CDR3 region has 13 residues. Germline V gene lookup returns CDR1 LGHNA and CDR2 YNFKEQ. This CDR3 is CASSQDPEETQYF. The CDR3 DNA reads TGTGCCAGCAGCCAAGATCCGGAAGAGACCCAGTACTTC.

As concerns this clone: Other DNA variants within this sample encode the same CDR3. This chain uses TRBV6-5 with TRBJ1-1, with 8 positions matching TRBD1. The CDR3 runs 13 residues. V lost 5 bases, J lost 3 bases, and 2 bases stayed unmatched. Germline loops: CDR1 MNHEY, CDR2 SVGAGI. CDR3 coding DNA: TGTGCCAGCAGTCGACAGGGGTACACTGAAGCTTTCTTT. Its translation: CASSRQGYTEAFF.

The rearrangement uses TRBV5-1 and TRBJ2-7; D call uncertain. Germline CDR1 SGHRS, CDR2 YFSETQ. The CDR3 has 15 amino acids. Deletions cut 0 bases from V and 2 bases from J, with 12 bases between. Written as DNA, the CDR3 is TGCGCCAGCAGCTTGGCTCTGGAGTTGGCCTACGAGCAGTACTTC. This gives the protein CASSLALELAYEQYF.

The chain uses TRBV30 and TRBJ1-1; TRBD1 is a possible D gene (5 bases). This CDR3 has 12 residues. CDR1 is GTSNPN, CDR2 SVGIG, per germline (reference sequence). Between the trimmed V and J ends, which lost 4 bases and 10 bases, there was a span of 16 bases. For the CDR3, the DNA is TGTGCCTGGACAAGGGGCGCTGGTGGAGCTTTCTTT. It translates to CAWTRGAGGAFF.

The J gene is TRBJ1-2, the V gene TRBV6-5; 7 nucleotides align to TRBD1. CDR1 and CDR2 from the germline V gene are MNHEY and SVGAGI. Germline trimming cut 6 bases from V and 6 bases from J; bases unmatched to any gene: 4. The CDR3 covers 12 residues. CDR3 sequence (DNA): TGTGCCAGCAGCCGAGACAGGGATGGCTACACCTTC. This translates into CASSRDRDGYTF.

The chain recombines TRBV2 with TRBJ2-4; 13 nucleotides match TRBD2. The CDR3 extends over 16 amino acids. Germline trimming cut 7 bases from V and 8 bases from J; bases unmatched to any gene: 11. Looked up from germline, CDR1 is SNHLY and CDR2 is FYNNEI. CDR3 sequence reads: CASTGTSGVAGDIQYF. CDR3 nucleotides: TGTGCCAGCACCGGGACTAGCGGGGTAGCGGGGGACATTCAGTACTTC.

This clone has a handful of counts. The V and J genes are TRBV5-4 and TRBJ2-2; D might be TRBD2 (5 bases). CDR1 SGHNT and CDR2 YYREEE come from the germline V gene (reference sequence). The CDR3 is 14 amino acids. Trimming pared 2 bases from V and 8 bases from J, leaving 13 bases between. The CDR3 DNA is TGTGCCAGCAGCTTTACTCAGAGGGTGGGGGAGCTGTTTTTT. Its protein is CASSFTQRVGELFF.

This chain uses TRBV19 with TRBJ1-2; D remains ambiguous. Trimming removed 3 bases from V and 6 bases from J, with 11 bases in between. Germline lookup yields CDR1 LNHDA and CDR2 SQIVND (reference sequence). The CDR3 spans 13 residues. The CDR3 DNA follows: TGTGCCAGTAGTATCACCCAGTCCAATGGCTACACCTTC. Protein: CASSITQSNGYTF.

The chain combines TRBV4-1 with TRBJ1-4, with 10 nucleotides matching TRBD1. This CDR3 has 15 amino acids. CDR1 and CDR2 (germline): MGHRA, YSYEKL. V gave up 4 bases and J gave up 6 bases; unmatched junction bases: 5. The CDR3, as DNA: TGCGCCAGCAGCCCAAGAGGGACAGGGGATGAAAAACTGTTTTTT. As protein: CASSPRGTGDEKLFF.

This rearrangement joins TRBV2 to TRBJ2-5, with D perhaps matching TRBD1 (6 bases). The CDR3 loop spans 15 amino acids. CDR1 is SNHLY, CDR2 FYNNEI, per germline. With 6 bases removed from V and 5 bases from J, the gap between germline ends came to 19 bases. This CDR3 is CASRPDLTGYETQYF. For the CDR3, the DNA is TGTGCCAGCAGACCCGACTTGACAGGCTATGAGACCCAGTACTTC.

This clone was picked up one time. The CDR3 here is CASSLTGNQPQHF. DNA of the CDR3: TGTGCCAGCAGCTTGACGGGCAATCAGCCCCAGCATTTT. The chain joins TRBV5-8 to TRBJ1-5; D is undetermined. Trimming took off 1 base at V and 2 bases at J, with 4 bases between the two ends. Germline CDR1 SGHTS, CDR2 YDEGEE. The CDR3 extends over 13 amino acids.

The chain joins TRBV11-2 to TRBJ1-1; unclear D gene. The CDR3 runs to 12 residues. Germline values: CDR1 SGHAT, CDR2 FQNNGV. Trimming removed 1 base from V and 12 bases from J, with 12 bases in between. Here the CDR3 reads CASSLGPFKTFF. CDR3 nucleotide sequence: TGTGCCAGCAGCTTAGGGCCGTTTAAGACTTTCTTT. Combining the CDR3 with reference TRBV11-2 and TRBJ1-1 gives the whole variable domain EAGVAQSPRYKIIEKRQSVAFWCNPISGHATLYWYQQILGQGPKLLIQFQNNGVVDDSQLPKDRFSAERLKGVDSTLKIQPAKLEDSAVYLCASSLGPFKTFFGQGTRLTVV.

About this clone: This CDR3 is also generated by other DNA sequences in the sample. The chain couples TRBV7-9 to TRBJ2-3; TRBD2 agrees at 8 bases. Germline loops: CDR1 SEHNR, CDR2 FQNEAQ (reference sequence). After removal of 5 bases from V and 3 bases from J, the junction contained 4 bases not matched to a gene. This CDR3 has 14 amino acids. The DNA of the CDR3 is TGTGCCAGCAGCCGTAGCGGGAATACAGATACGCAGTATTTT. This translates into CASSRSGNTDTQYF.

V is TRBV5-1 and J is TRBJ1-2; 9 positions agree with TRBD1. The CDR3 is made up of 16 amino acids. Germline assignment: CDR1 SGHRS and CDR2 YFSETQ. V gave up 3 bases and J gave up 3 bases; unmatched junction bases: 9. The CDR3: CASSSYRDRADYGYTF. As DNA, the CDR3 is TGCGCCAGCAGCTCCTACCGGGACAGGGCGGACTATGGCTACACCTTC.